This T cell receptor beta chain came from a study of cytotoxic CD8 clonotypes in ibrutinib-treated CLL. Some clones are missing from TCRdb's copy, which holds only in-frame ones; the method was immunoSEQ multiplex PCR. The sample has 200,000 to 250,000 clones; approximately 79% are singletons. This CDR3 is 14 amino acids long. Trimming took 4 bases from V and 3 from J, leaving 10 bases between them. Germline V gene sequence: CDR1 SGHRS, CDR2 YFSETQ. The TCR sequence derives from a human donor with chronic lymphocytic leukemia. V usage is TRBV5-1 and J usage is TRBJ2-2; no clear D. Sequencing used PBMCs, obtained after 12 months of ibrutinib treatment. CDR3 DNA: TGCGCCAGCAGCGAGGCATCTTACACCGGGGAGCTGTTTTTT. Its protein is CASSEASYTGELFF.